This T cell receptor (beta chain) was captured by sequencing in a study of identical twins. There are 14 residues in the CDR3. The V segment lost 6 bases and the J segment 7 bases; nucleotides outside the gene matches: 11. TCRdb called the 5' RACE reads again in MiXCR, with one record for every CDR3 protein. The sample consists of about 520,000 distinct CDR3 sequences, 20% to 25% of them appearing once. These data were also reused for a study on T cells expressing NK-cell markers.

Sequencing was performed on CD4+ T cells sorted from blood. The TCR sequence derives from a woman aged 18-29 years in good health. The chain uses TRBV12-3 or TRBV12-4 and TRBJ2-7; the match to TRBD1 covers 8 bases. This CDR3 is CASRRTGTSDEQYF. The CDR3, as DNA: TGTGCCAGCAGACGGACAGGGACATCTGATGAGCAGTACTTC.